This passage covers 21 T cell receptor beta chains from one sample sequenced in a study of CD8+ T cells in alopecia areata listed by TCRdb under 2018. The treatment or condition label on this specimen signifies: oral pan-JAK inhibitor, 5-10 mg twice daily. The method was the immunoSEQ multiplex PCR assay. RNA was extracted from all samples and reverse transcribed into cDNA as template for TCR sequencing. Sourced from immuneACCESS, this table was stored by TCRdb with only in-frame sequences that have V and J called. A share of the clones is absent; for the studies checked, an unresolved V gene accounts for under half, and the remainder has no known explanation. A total of more than 150,000 clones appear in this sample, approximately 50% of them only once. 10% of the sample rests with the top ten. The source material was CD8+ T cells sorted from blood, sampled at week 52, from a patient treated with tofacitinib. The receptors derive from a human donor with alopecia areata.

This chain connects TRBV7-2 to TRBJ2-3, with D tentatively TRBD2 (7 bases). The CDR3 length is 15 residues. The V end lost 0 bases, the J end lost 5 bases, and 12 bases lay between the germline ends. Germline V gene sequence: CDR1 SGHTA, CDR2 FQGNSA. The CDR3 here is CASSLAGGLIDTQYF. The CDR3 DNA reads TGTGCCAGCAGCTTAGCGGGGGGGCTGATAGATACGCAGTATTTT.

The rearrangement uses TRBV9 and TRBJ1-4; D call uncertain. V gave up 3 bases and J gave up 5 bases, with 14 bases separating them. This CDR3 has 15 residues. Per germline, CDR1 SGDLS and CDR2 YYNGEE. Here the CDR3 reads CASSGGGFGNEKLFF. DNA for the CDR3: TGTGCCAGCAGCGGGGGAGGCTTCGGGAATGAAAAACTGTTTTTT.

J is TRBJ1-5 and V is TRBV15; 10 bases map to TRBD1. The V segment lost 0 bases and the J segment 5 bases; nucleotides outside the gene matches: 4. The CDR3 extends over 16 amino acids. Germline CDR1 reads LNHNV; CDR2 reads YYDKDF (reference sequence). The CDR3 DNA reads TGTGCCACCAGCAGAGATGGGACAGGGGTTGATCAGCCCCAGCATTTT. The encoded protein is CATSRDGTGVDQPQHF.

This clone turned up a few times. The J gene is TRBJ1-1, the V gene TRBV7-2, with a tentative D call TRBD1 (5 bases). Trimming left V 2 bases short and J 2 bases short, with 9 bases between. The CDR3 length is 14 residues. Germline V gives CDR1 SGHTA, CDR2 FQGNSA. The CDR3 coding sequence is TGTGCCAGCAGCTTATCAGGGTTCAACACTGAAGCTTTCTTT. Encoded protein: CASSLSGFNTEAFF.

The rearrangement uses TRBV25-1 and TRBJ2-1; D gene unclear. The V and J ends lost 4 bases and 4 bases respectively, with 8 bases between them. This CDR3 region has 13 residues. Germline CDR1 reads MGHDK; CDR2 reads SYGVNS. CDR3 bases: TGTGCCAGCAGTGGCGACGCATACAATGAGCAGTTCTTC. Protein product: CASSGDAYNEQFF.

The sample holds a few counts of this clone. The V call is TRBV7-2, the J call TRBJ2-2, with D tentatively TRBD1 (5 bases). With 4 bases removed from V and 8 bases from J, the gap between germline ends came to 14 bases. Germline loops: CDR1 SGHTA, CDR2 FQGNSA. This CDR3 contains 14 residues. The CDR3 nucleotides read TGTGCCAGCAGCTCAAGGGGCTTGGCTGGGGAGCTGTTTTTT. Protein: CASSSRGLAGELFF.

The V call is TRBV9, the J call TRBJ2-5, with 10 bases that match TRBD1. The CDR3 has 16 amino acids. The V gene's germline CDR1 is SGDLS and CDR2 YYNGEE. Trimming removed 0 bases from V and 5 bases from J; junction bases left unmatched: 7. The CDR3 here is CASSVDDRGRWETQYF. CDR3 sequence (DNA): TGTGCCAGCAGCGTAGATGACAGGGGGCGATGGGAGACCCAGTACTTC.

This clone came up a few times. The chain has TRBV13 and TRBJ2-7; no firm D call. The length of the CDR3 is 12 residues. Trimming pared 3 bases from V and 4 bases from J, leaving 7 bases between. Germline CDR1 and CDR2: PRHDT and FYEKMQ (reference sequence). The CDR3, as DNA: TGTGCCAGCAGCTTGCAGGTTTACGAGCAGTACTTC. It encodes CASSLQVYEQYF.

The rearrangement links TRBV10-3 to TRBJ1-1; D ambiguous. Looked up from germline, CDR1 is ENHRY and CDR2 is SYGVKD. V was pared by 3 bases and J by 4 bases, with 6 bases between. CDR3 length: 12 residues. The CDR3 DNA reads as TGTGCCATCAGTGAAGGGAGCACTGAAGCTTTCTTT. This sequence encodes CAISEGSTEAFF.

This clone was counted between two and nine times. The V call is TRBV6-5, the J call TRBJ1-1; the D is unclear. The germline V gene has CDR1 MNHEY and CDR2 SVGAGI. The CDR3 covers 14 residues. Trimming took off 0 bases at V and 0 bases at J, with 5 bases between the two ends. In DNA, the CDR3 is TGTGCCAGCAGTTACTCAGGAATGAACACTGAAGCTTTCTTT. Amino acids: CASSYSGMNTEAFF.

The chain combines TRBV27 with TRBJ2-3; possibly TRBD2 for D (6 bases). Germline lookup yields CDR1 MNHEY and CDR2 SMNVEV (reference sequence). Trimming left V 0 bases short and J 0 bases short, with 10 bases between. The CDR3 totals 16 residues. The CDR3 here is CASSLSIGTSTDTQYF. The CDR3 DNA is TGTGCCAGCAGTTTATCGATAGGGACTAGCACAGATACGCAGTATTTT.

This sequence joins TRBV5-1 and TRBJ2-3; D unresolved. The CDR3 is 13 amino acids. Germline V gene lookup returns CDR1 SGHRS and CDR2 YFSETQ. The V end was cut by 4 bases, the J end by 4 bases, with 10 bases between. CDR3 loop: CASSEAPADTQYF. CDR3 nucleotide sequence: TGCGCCAGCAGCGAGGCCCCGGCAGATACGCAGTATTTT.

This sequence joins TRBV6-5 and TRBJ2-6; 7 bases are a match to TRBD1. Looked up from germline, CDR1 is MNHEY and CDR2 is SVGAGI. This CDR3 has 15 amino acids. Trimming cost V 6 bases and J 0 bases; bases outside gene matches: 2. CDR3 DNA: TGTGCCAGCAGCTGGGACAGCTCTGGGGCCAACGTCCTGACTTTC. Protein: CASSWDSSGANVLTF.

The chain joins TRBV7-9 to TRBJ2-1; 12 bases match TRBD2. The germline V gene encodes CDR1 SEHNR and CDR2 FQNEAQ (reference sequence). The CDR3 is 16 amino acids. The V gene end was trimmed by 4 bases and the J gene end by 6 bases; junction bases not matched to a gene: 7. CDR3 in DNA: TGTGCCAGCAGCTCTAGCGGGGGGGCCTATTTCAATGAGCAGTTCTTC. The encoded protein is CASSSSGGAYFNEQFF.

The chain uses TRBV25-1 and TRBJ2-3, with no clear D. CDR1 and CDR2 from the germline V gene are MGHDK and SYGVNS. Trimming cost V 6 bases and J 0 bases, with 10 bases left between them. CDR3 length: 14 amino acids. CDR3 coding DNA: TGTGCCAGCAGCGATCGTAGCAGCACAGATACGCAGTATTTT. Translation gives CASSDRSSTDTQYF. The full variable domain, with the rest looked up from reference TRBV25-1 and TRBJ2-3, is EADIYQTPRYLVIGTGKKITLECSQTMGHDKMYWYQQDPGMELHLIHYSYGVNSTEKGDLSSESTVSRIRTEHFPLTLESARPSHTSQYLCASSDRSSTDTQYFGPGTRLTVL.

This chain joins TRBV2 and TRBJ2-7; no reliable D call. Germline CDR1 is SNHLY and CDR2 is FYNNEI. The CDR3 consists of 13 residues. Trimming took off 2 bases at V and 3 bases at J, with 8 bases between the two ends. CDR3 coding DNA: TGTGCCAGCAGTGAACTCATCAACTACGAGCAGTACTTC. It codes for CASSELINYEQYF.

V and J are TRBV30 and TRBJ2-5; TRBD1 might be the D (5 bases). V shed 4 bases and J shed 2 bases, with 5 bases lying between them. CDR1 GTSNPN and CDR2 SVGIG come from the germline V gene (reference sequence). CDR3 length equals 11 residues. Here the CDR3 DNA reads TGTGCCTGGAACAGGCAAGAGACCCAGTACTTC. This translates into CAWNRQETQYF.

This clone was observed a single time. V and J are TRBV4-1 and TRBJ1-2; D is ambiguous. V lost 1 base and J 5 bases, leaving 14 bases between the germline ends. This CDR3 has 15 residues. The germline V gene encodes CDR1 MGHRA and CDR2 YSYEKL. The CDR3 nucleotides read TGCGCCAGCAGCCAAGGCATCCCCACCCAGTATGGCTACACCTTC. Translated: CASSQGIPTQYGYTF.

This clone was detected once. The chain uses TRBV30 and TRBJ2-3; D is unclear. V was pared by 4 bases and J by 2 bases, with 4 bases between. The CDR3 contains 11 residues. Germline values: CDR1 GTSNPN, CDR2 SVGIG (reference sequence). The DNA for the CDR3 is TGTGCCTGGACCAACACAGATACGCAGTATTTT. Translated, it gives CAWTNTDTQYF.

This clone has more than one count but fewer than ten. V and J are TRBV6-1 and TRBJ1-1; 7 bases agree with TRBD1. This CDR3 has 15 amino acids. Germline V gives CDR1 MNHNS, CDR2 SASEGT. After removal of 7 bases from V and 1 base from J, the junction contained 9 bases not matched to a gene. The chain's CDR3 is CASNRLDRTNTEAFF. CDR3 nucleotide sequence: TGTGCCAGCAACCGCCTGGACAGGACGAACACTGAAGCTTTCTTT.

This clone has a single count. The rearrangement joins TRBV11-2 to TRBJ2-1, with D unresolved. Trimming removed 5 bases at V and 9 bases at J, with 23 bases between. Germline-derived CDR1 and CDR2 are SGHAT and FQNNGV. This CDR3 region has 16 residues. The CDR3 loop is CASSPIVASGRREQFF. CDR3 sequence (DNA): TGTGCCAGCAGCCCGATTGTGGCCAGTGGACGTCGTGAGCAGTTCTTC.